The T cell receptor (beta chain) under discussion was sequenced for a study of blood T cell repertoires in COVID-19. Looking at the study overall: The United States, Italy and Spain were the sources of the acute and convalescent COVID-19 samples. In each case, the material was cDNA or gDNA derived from T cells, B-cell-depleted T cells, or PBMCs.

CDR1 KGHSH and CDR2 LQKENI come from the germline V gene. The CDR3 has 15 residues. J lost 6 bases, V lost 1 base, and 6 bases had no gene match. Original handling: Researchers report that nucleated cell counts were estimated from reference gene primer amplification. TCRdb's table, derived via immunoSEQ multiplex PCR, lists solely in-frame clones and lacks some. Clone size and V and J calls were adopted from that table, with D and trimming inferred from the DNA. The data contain about 190,000 clones, almost 90% of them singletons. This sequence originates from a man over 45 with acute or convalescent COVID-19. The gene calls are TRBV18 and TRBJ2-4, with 7 bases aligning to TRBD1. The sequencing sample was made of peripheral blood. The CDR3 region is CASSPLQGSLNIQYF. The DNA for the CDR3 is TGTGCCAGCTCACCACTACAGGGGTCCTTAAACATTCAGTACTTC.